This record concerns one T cell receptor beta chain sequence. This specimen belongs to a study of blood T cell repertoires in COVID-19. Overall study: Whether acute or convalescent, the COVID-19 samples came from the United States, Italy and Spain. Sources were T cells, B-cell-depleted T cells, or PBMCs; the material itself was cDNA or gDNA.

Germline CDR1 GTSNPN, CDR2 SVGIG (reference sequence). The CDR3 covers 12 residues. Deletions cut 4 bases from V and 2 bases from J, with 9 bases between. In the authors' methods: Researchers report that nucleated cell counts were estimated from reference gene primer amplification. TCRdb keeps only in-frame clones here, not all; method: immunoSEQ multiplex PCR. D and trimming were read from the DNA, whereas the V and J calls and clone size are those reported in that table. The profile shows 200,000 to 300,000 clones, 86% of them singletons. Source material: peripheral blood. The TCR sequence derives from a man aged 30 to 39 with active or convalescent COVID-19. This chain joins TRBV30 and TRBJ2-7; maybe TRBD2 (6 bases). CDR3 in DNA: TGTGCCTGGATGGGGGAGGCCTACGAGCAGTACTTC. Translated: CAWMGEAYEQYF.